This passage covers 18 T cell receptor beta chains from one sample sequenced in a study of T cell repertoires in cytomegalovirus infection. In TCRdb, the reads were re-called with MiXCR into one record per CDR3 protein. The sample includes hundreds of thousands of distinct CDR3 sequences, roughly 30% of them seen just once. These receptors' targets are unknown. Source: cultured CD8+ T cells from PBMCs, taken from culture after CMV antigen stimulation. All receptors come from a human donor in good health (CMV status not recorded). Some clones in this sample may be carry-over from other donors' samples.

There are a few counts of this clonotype. The chain is built from TRBV14 and TRBJ1-1, with TRBD1 as a possible D gene (5 bases). CDR1 is SGHDN, CDR2 FVKESK, per germline. The CDR3 has 13 amino acids. V was clipped by 0 bases and J by 11 bases, with 13 bases between them. The CDR3 DNA sequence: TGTGCCAGCAGCCAAGACCAGGGATCTCCGGCTTTCTTT. It is translated as CASSQDQGSPAFF.

V is TRBV10-3 and J is TRBJ2-5, with a weak D call TRBD2 (5 bases). Deletions cut 4 bases from V and 5 bases from J, with 20 bases between. Germline V gene data show CDR1 as ENHRY and CDR2 as SYGVKD. The CDR3 has 16 residues. CDR3 coding DNA: TGTGCCATCAGTGGCCAACCAATGGGGAGCGAGGAGACCCAGTACTTC. This sequence encodes CAISGQPMGSEETQYF.

This chain uses TRBV25-1 with TRBJ1-1; perhaps TRBD1 as D (5 bases). V shed 8 bases and J shed 3 bases, with 10 bases lying between them. The germline V gene encodes CDR1 MGHDK and CDR2 SYGVNS. The CDR3 extends over 12 amino acids. CDR3 sequence (DNA): TGTGCCAGCGCATGGGGGGACACTGAAGCTTTCTTT. Translated, it gives CASAWGDTEAFF.

This clonotype was recorded at least ten times. This sequence joins TRBV7-9 and TRBJ1-1; TRBD1 matches 7 bases. V was pared by 2 bases and J by 2 bases, with 8 bases of the junction left unmatched. CDR1 and CDR2 (germline): SEHNR, FQNEAQ (reference sequence). The CDR3 spans 16 residues. Written as DNA, the CDR3 is TGTGCCAGCAGCTTAACTTACAGGGGAAGTAACACTGAAGCTTTCTTT. As protein: CASSLTYRGSNTEAFF.

The chain couples TRBV6-5 to TRBJ2-3; 7 nucleotides match TRBD2. V gave up 2 bases and J gave up 7 bases; unmatched junction bases: 15. The CDR3 has 17 residues. The germline V gene encodes CDR1 MNHEY and CDR2 SVGAGI. The CDR3 DNA sequence: TGTGCCAGCAGTTACACCCGGCCCGGGACTATCCATAATACGCAGTATTTT. Translating gives CASSYTRPGTIHNTQYF.

This rearrangement joins TRBV6-5 to TRBJ2-4, with D possibly being TRBD1 (6 bases). This CDR3 is built from 16 residues. The germline V and J ends were trimmed by 0 bases and 3 bases, with 12 bases remaining between them. The germline CDR1 and CDR2 sequences are MNHEY and SVGAGI. This CDR3 reads CASSYSGAVDKNIQYF. The DNA for the CDR3 is TGTGCCAGCAGTTACTCGGGGGCGGTGGACAAAAACATTCAGTACTTC.

This clonotype was counted ten times or more. The chain couples TRBV7-9 to TRBJ1-2; 7 positions match TRBD1. The CDR3 is 16 amino acids. J lost 3 bases, V lost 1 base, and 8 bases had no gene match. Germline CDR1 and CDR2: SEHNR and FQNEAQ (reference sequence). The CDR3: CASSLGAGQGDYGYTF. DNA of the CDR3: TGTGCCAGCAGCTTAGGCGCTGGCCAGGGGGACTATGGCTACACCTTC.

This sequence joins TRBV28 and TRBJ2-1; 7 nucleotides line up with TRBD1. Unmatched junction bases numbered 11, after V lost 6 bases and J lost 9 bases. This CDR3 comprises 14 residues. Germline V lookup: CDR1 MDHEN, CDR2 SYDVKM. The CDR3 nucleotides are TGTGCCAGCAGAGAAGACAGGGTTATCAGTGAGCAGTTCTTC. It specifies CASREDRVISEQFF.

The table lists this clonotype with a few counts. The chain has TRBV10-3 and TRBJ1-3; 8 bases fit TRBD1. This CDR3 spans 16 amino acids. Germline CDR1 ENHRY, CDR2 SYGVKD. V lost 4 bases and J lost 0; bases outside the gene matches: 5. The CDR3 DNA is TGTGCCATCAGTGCAGGACAGGGATACTCTGGAAACACCATATATTTT. Translating it yields CAISAGQGYSGNTIYF.

This clonotype has a handful of counts. V is TRBV6-2 or TRBV6-3 and J is TRBJ1-2; D is ambiguous. The V gene's germline CDR1 is MNHEY and CDR2 SVGEGT. V was clipped by 4 bases and J by 2 bases, with 8 bases between them. CDR3 length: 13 residues. The CDR3 is CASSWATNYGYTF. CDR3 nucleotides: TGTGCCAGCAGTTGGGCGACCAACTATGGCTACACCTTC.

The gene calls are TRBV6-5 and TRBJ2-2, with 7 bases aligning to TRBD2. The CDR3 is 17 residues long. Trimming removed 0 bases from V and 3 bases from J; junction bases left unmatched: 7. The germline V gene encodes CDR1 MNHEY and CDR2 SVGAGI. The DNA of the CDR3 is TGTGCCAGCAGTTACTCGACCTGGGCGGGGGACACCGGGGAGCTGTTTTTT. Translation gives CASSYSTWAGDTGELFF.

In regard to this clonotype: This may stem from a read error, because a much larger clone lies one nucleotide away. J is TRBJ1-1 and V is TRBV6-1, with TRBD1 matching over 8 bases. CDR1 and CDR2 (germline): MNHNS, SASEGT. The CDR3 spans 13 residues. The CDR3 bases are TGTGTCAGTGACAGGGGAATGAACACTGAAGCTTTCTTT. Residues: CVSDRGMNTEAFF.

The chain carries TRBV28 and TRBJ2-2, with D tentatively TRBD1 or TRBD2 (5 bases each). The CDR3 spans 12 residues. Per the germline V gene, CDR1 is MDHEN and CDR2 is SYDVKM. V was clipped by 6 bases and J by 6 bases, with 8 bases between them. CDR3: CASRRGPGELFF. The CDR3 DNA sequence: TGTGCCAGCAGGAGGGGCCCCGGGGAGCTGTTTTTT.

The rearrangement joins TRBV7-2 to TRBJ2-1; 9 bases are a match to TRBD2. CDR1 is SGHTA and CDR2 is FQGNSA in the germline V gene. The CDR3 loop spans 15 amino acids. Trimming at V came to 2 bases and at J to 7 bases, leaving 6 bases not matched to a gene. The CDR3 region has the DNA TGTGCCAGCAGCTTATTGCGGGGGGGCAATAATGAGCAGTTCTTC. Its translation is CASSLLRGGNNEQFF.

This clonotype has ten or more counts. CDR3 coding DNA: TGTGCCAGCAGCATACCCCAGGGGGAGGGGAACACCGGGGAGCTGTTTTTT. Amino acids: CASSIPQGEGNTGELFF. V is TRBV7-8 and J is TRBJ2-2; D assignment may be TRBD1 or TRBD2 (7 bases each). V was trimmed by 5 bases and J by 1 base, leaving 17 bases between them. CDR1 and CDR2 (germline): SGHVS, FQNEAQ. This CDR3 contains 17 residues.

V and J are TRBV6-7 and TRBJ2-1; D perhaps matches TRBD1 (7 bases). TRBV6-7 is treated as an ORF (open reading frame) with a function not yet certain. The ends were cut back, 5 bases at V and 5 bases at J, with 19 bases in the middle. This CDR3 is 16 amino acids long. This CDR3 is CASSPPTRQGDNEQFF. CDR3 nucleotide sequence: TGTGCCAGCAGTCCCCCGACTAGGCAGGGGGACAATGAGCAGTTCTTC.

This clonotype was seen only a few times. The rearrangement links TRBV20-1 to TRBJ1-2; no clear D. This CDR3 contains 13 residues. Germline V gene data show CDR1 as DFQATT and CDR2 as SNEGSKA (reference sequence). V lost 5 bases to trimming and J lost 4 bases, with 14 bases between them. The CDR3: CSAFWSSGYGYTF. In DNA, the CDR3 is TGCAGTGCTTTCTGGTCTAGTGGCTATGGCTACACCTTC.

In regard to this clonotype: A read error is likely, as this CDR3 ends without the conserved phenylalanine or tryptophan. In DNA, the CDR3 is TGCAGTGCTAGGGAGGGGGTGGACACTGAAGCTTTCTCT. This sequence encodes CSAREGVDTEAFS. The chain recombines TRBV20-1 with TRBJ1-1; D is perhaps TRBD1 (6 bases). Germline assignment: CDR1 DFQATT and CDR2 SNEGSKA (reference sequence). This CDR3 spans 13 amino acids. V lost 3 bases to trimming and J lost 3 bases, with 11 bases between them.